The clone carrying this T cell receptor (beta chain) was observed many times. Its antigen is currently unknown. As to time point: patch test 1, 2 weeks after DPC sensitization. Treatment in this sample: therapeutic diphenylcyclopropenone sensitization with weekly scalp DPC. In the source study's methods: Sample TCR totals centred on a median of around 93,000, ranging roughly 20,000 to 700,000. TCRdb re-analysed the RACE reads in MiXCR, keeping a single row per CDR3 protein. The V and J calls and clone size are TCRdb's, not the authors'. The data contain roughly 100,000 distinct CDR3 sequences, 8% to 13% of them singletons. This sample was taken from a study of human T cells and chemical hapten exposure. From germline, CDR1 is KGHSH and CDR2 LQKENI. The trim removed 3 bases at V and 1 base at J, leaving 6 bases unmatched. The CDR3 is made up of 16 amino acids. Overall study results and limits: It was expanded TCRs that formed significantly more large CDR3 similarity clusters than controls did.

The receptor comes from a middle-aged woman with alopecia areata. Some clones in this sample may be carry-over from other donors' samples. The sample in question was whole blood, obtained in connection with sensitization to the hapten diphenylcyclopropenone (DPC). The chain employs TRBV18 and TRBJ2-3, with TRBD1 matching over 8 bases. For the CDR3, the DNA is TGTGCCAGCTCACCCAAGGTGGACAGGGGCACAGATACGCAGTATTTT. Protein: CASSPKVDRGTDTQYF.